Listed below are T cell receptor beta chains from one sample, sequenced in a study of OX40 agonist ivuxolimab in advanced cancers. Assay: immunoSEQ multiplex PCR; the TCRdb copy retains only in-frame clones and omits some. The sample shows tens of thousands of clones, 80% to 95% of them seen only once. The sequenced sample was CD4+ or CD8+ T cells sorted from blood, obtained in a trial of the OX40 agonist ivuxolimab. Receptor source: an adult with an advanced solid tumor such as melanoma, head and neck, liver or kidney cancer. CDR3s include the opening cysteine and the closing phenylalanine or tryptophan. Each record gives: clone size, D gene, J gene, V gene, CDR3 DNA, CDR3 protein. A D gene is named only where the DNA matches it firmly. Size values are once, few and many counts, or a class for expanded clones, and some rows have none.

.,.,TRBJ2-5,TRBV6-1,TGTGCCAGCAGAGTCTGGGGGGCCCAAGAGACCCAGTACTTC,CASRVWGAQETQYF
.,TRBD1,TRBJ1-1,TRBV2,TGTGCCAGCAGTTATGGACAGGGCGAAGCTTTCTTT,CASSYGQGEAFF
.,.,TRBJ2-1,TRBV6-5,TGTGCCAGCAGTCTGACAGGACTGTTCTTC,CASSLTGLFF
.,.,TRBJ2-7,TRBV5-1,TGCGCCAGCAGCTTGGGAGGTCTACTGAACGAGCAGTACTTC,CASSLGGLLNEQYF
.,TRBD2,TRBJ2-3,TRBV27,TGTGCCAGCAGTTCTTATAACTTAGCGGGAGCGGATACGCAGTATTTT,CASSSYNLAGADTQYF
once,TRBD1,TRBJ2-2,TRBV2,TGTGCCAGCAGGCCGGGACAGGAATACACCGGGGAGCTGTTTTTT,CASRPGQEYTGELFF
.,.,TRBJ1-2,TRBV5-1,TGCGCCAGCAGCTTGGCCGGCAGGGCGGATGGCTACACCTTC,CASSLAGRADGYTF
.,TRBD1,TRBJ2-1,TRBV28,TGTGCCAGCACCTTTCCGCCGGGACAGGGGAACTACAATGAGCAGTTCTTC,CASTFPPGQGNYNEQFF
.,.,TRBJ2-3,TRBV4-2,TGTGCCAGCAGCCTTCGGACTGAAGATACGCAGTATTTT,CASSLRTEDTQYF
.,.,TRBJ2-3,TRBV7-9,TGTGCCAGCAGCTTAGGGACAGATACGCAGTATTTT,CASSLGTDTQYF
.,TRBD2,TRBJ2-5,TRBV5-1,TGCGCCAGCAGCTTGGGACTAGCGGGGAAAGAGACCCAGTACTTC,CASSLGLAGKETQYF